This T cell receptor beta chain is drawn from a study of CD8+ T cells in alopecia areata. This CDR3 region has 15 residues. Germline values: CDR1 GTSNPN, CDR2 SVGIG (reference sequence). Losses at the gene ends were 5 bases for V and 2 bases for J; bases not matched to a gene: 10. cDNA prepared by RNA extraction and subsequent reverse transcription served as the template for sequencing. Using immunoSEQ multiplex PCR, the repertoire was profiled, and TCRdb retains in-frame clones only, with some absent. In the table there are over 85,000 clones, approximately 42% of which are singletons. The clonotype comes from a human donor with alopecia areata. The sample comprised CD4+ T cells sorted from blood. The chain joins TRBV30 to TRBJ2-7; 9 bases are a match to TRBD1. The CDR3 coding sequence is TGTGCCTGGGCCCCTCAGACAGGGGGAGCCTACGAGCAGTACTTC. Its translation: CAWAPQTGGAYEQYF. Full variable domain (remainder filled in from reference TRBV30 and TRBJ2-7): SQTIHQWPATLVQPVGSPLSLECTVEGTSNPNLYWYRQAAGRGLQLLFYSVGIGQISSEVPQNLSASRPQDRQFILSSKKLLLSDSGFYLCAWAPQTGGAYEQYFGPGTRLTVT.